The 23 T cell receptor beta chains listed next were all sequenced from one sample in a study of CD8 T cells in Susac syndrome. With random hexamers, reverse transcription was performed on about 0.5 to 1 ug of RNA. Each CDR3 protein gets one entry after TCRdb re-called the immunoSEQ multiplex PCR reads with MiXCR. Of approximately 200,000 distinct CDR3 sequences listed, approximately 95% are singletons. The sequenced sample consisted of CD4+ T cells from PBMCs. These receptors came from a human donor with multiple sclerosis.

This sequence joins TRBV2 and TRBJ1-5, with TRBD1 matching 10 bases. There are 15 residues in the CDR3. J gave up 1 base and V 6 bases, and 3 bases lay outside the gene matches. Germline assignment: CDR1 SNHLY and CDR2 FYNNEI. The CDR3 spells CASRAGQGSNQPQHF. CDR3 nucleotide sequence: TGTGCCAGCAGGGCGGGACAGGGGAGCAATCAGCCCCAGCATTTT.

The V call is TRBV2, the J call TRBJ2-7, with TRBD2 as a possible D gene (5 bases). Between the trimmed V and J ends, which lost 2 bases and 0 bases, there was a span of 11 bases. Germline V gene lookup returns CDR1 SNHLY and CDR2 FYNNEI. CDR3 length: 15 amino acids. DNA for the CDR3: TGTGCCAGCAGTGAAAGGTCTAGCCTCTCCTACGAGCAGTACTTC. It encodes CASSERSSLSYEQYF.

In this sample, this clonotype turned up once. J is TRBJ2-1 and V is TRBV5-4, with D perhaps matching TRBD1 or TRBD2 (5 bases each). This CDR3 is built from 15 residues. Between the trimmed V and J ends, which lost 4 bases and 5 bases, there was a span of 16 bases. Germline CDR1 is SGHNT and CDR2 is YYREEE (reference sequence). This chain's CDR3 is CASSLGDPAHNEQFF. CDR3 coding DNA: TGTGCCAGCAGCCTCGGGGACCCGGCACACAATGAGCAGTTCTTC. Together with reference TRBV5-4 and TRBJ2-1, the CDR3 gives the full variable domain: ETGVTQSPTHLIKTRGQQVTLRCSSQSGHNTVSWYQQALGQGPQFIFQYYREEENGRGNFPPRFSGLQFPNYSSELNVNALELDDSALYLCASSLGDPAHNEQFFGPGTRLTVL.

The CDR3 DNA is TGTGCCAGCAGTGAAAAGGCTGGCGGGGGCATGGGCGGCTACAATGAGCAGTTCTTC. Residues: CASSEKAGGGMGGYNEQFF. This chain connects TRBV25-1 to TRBJ2-1; D is perhaps TRBD2 (7 bases). The CDR3 spans 19 residues. In germline, CDR1 is MGHDK, CDR2 SYGVNS. Trimming removed 2 bases from V and 3 bases from J, with 23 bases in between.

The chain couples TRBV27 to TRBJ2-1, with 11 bases lining up with TRBD2. The CDR3 length is 15 residues. The germline gives CDR1 MNHEY, CDR2 SMNVEV (reference sequence). Trimming cost V 6 bases and J 9 bases; bases outside gene matches: 10. The CDR3 region has the DNA TGTGCCAGCAGAGACTTAGCGGGGGGGGTTGGTGAGCAGTTCTTC. Translation: CASRDLAGGVGEQFF.

This chain joins TRBV12-3 or TRBV12-4 and TRBJ2-5; no clear D gene. V shed 5 bases and J shed 2 bases, with 12 bases lying between them. The CDR3 is made up of 14 amino acids. CDR3 protein: CASSLLDPQETQYF. CDR3 nucleotides: TGTGCCAGCAGTCTTTTGGACCCACAAGAGACCCAGTACTTC.

The chain is built from TRBV20-1 and TRBJ1-1; no definite D call. Germline values: CDR1 DFQATT, CDR2 SNEGSKA (reference sequence). The CDR3 sequence is 13 residues long. V was pared by 3 bases and J by 0 bases, with 8 bases between. The CDR3 region has the DNA TGCAGTGCTAGCTCGGCCCTGAACACTGAAGCTTTCTTT. It translates to CSASSALNTEAFF.

The V gene is TRBV6-5, the J gene TRBJ2-5, with D perhaps matching TRBD1 (6 bases). The CDR3 contains 14 residues. CDR1 and CDR2 from the germline V gene are MNHEY and SVGAGI. Trimming took off 2 bases at V and 1 base at J, with 8 bases between the two ends. Written as DNA, the CDR3 is TGTGCCAGCAGTTACGGGGGCCGCCAAGAGACCCAGTACTTC. Translated, it gives CASSYGGRQETQYF.

This chain links TRBV30 with TRBJ1-2; maybe TRBD1 (6 bases). Germline-derived CDR1 and CDR2 are GTSNPN and SVGIG (reference sequence). V was trimmed by 4 bases and J by 7 bases, leaving 13 bases between them. The CDR3 contains 12 residues. DNA for the CDR3: TGTGCCTGGACTTTTCCGGGGGCTGGCTACACCTTC. Translation: CAWTFPGAGYTF.

This chain connects TRBV6-5 to TRBJ2-1; unclear D gene. Germline V gene lookup returns CDR1 MNHEY and CDR2 SVGAGI. The CDR3 has 12 amino acids. Trimming left V 6 bases short and J 9 bases short, with 12 bases between. For the CDR3, the DNA is TGTGCCAGCAGGGCGTATCTGGGTGAGCAGTTCTTC. It is translated as CASRAYLGEQFF.

A single count supports this clonotype. J is TRBJ2-7 and V is TRBV20-1; 11 bases agree with TRBD1. Germline lookup yields CDR1 DFQATT and CDR2 SNEGSKA (reference sequence). With V trimmed by 4 bases and J by 4 bases, 3 bases remained unmatched. This CDR3 is 13 amino acids long. DNA of the CDR3: TGCAGTGCTAATGGACAGGGGGCGTACGAGCAGTACTTC. This codes for CSANGQGAYEQYF.

The chain recombines TRBV20-1 with TRBJ2-3, with a tentative D call TRBD2 (5 bases). Germline-derived CDR1 and CDR2 are DFQATT and SNEGSKA (reference sequence). Trimming removed 4 bases at V and 0 bases at J, with 11 bases between. The CDR3 totals 14 residues. In DNA form, the CDR3 reads TGCAGTGCTAAAGGTGGACTCAGCACAGATACGCAGTATTTT. Its translation: CSAKGGLSTDTQYF.

The V gene is TRBV20-1, the J gene TRBJ2-3, with 7 bases identical to TRBD1. Germline loops: CDR1 DFQATT, CDR2 SNEGSKA (reference sequence). The junction had 9 bases not matched to a gene; V was cut back by 0 bases and J by 6 bases. This CDR3 is built from 15 residues. The CDR3 nucleotides read TGCAGTGCTAGAGAGTTAAACAGGGGATTGGATACGCAGTATTTT. Translating it yields CSARELNRGLDTQYF.

The chain links TRBV29-1 to TRBJ2-5; D perhaps matches TRBD1 (6 bases). The CDR3 is made up of 13 amino acids. From germline, CDR1 is SQVTM and CDR2 ANQGSEA. V lost 3 bases to trimming and J lost 5 bases, with 13 bases between them. CDR3 region: CSVDDRSRETQYF. In DNA, the CDR3 is TGCAGCGTTGACGACAGGTCCCGGGAGACCCAGTACTTC.

The CDR3 region is CASSPTRGHGTGELFF. CDR3 in DNA: TGTGCCAGCAGCCCAACCAGGGGGCATGGCACCGGGGAGCTGTTTTTT. The V call is TRBV3-1, the J call TRBJ2-2, with 8 bases lining up with TRBD1. CDR1 LGHDT and CDR2 YNNKEL come from the germline V gene (reference sequence). Trimming cost V 4 bases and J 4 bases; bases outside gene matches: 8. The CDR3 sequence is 16 residues long.

The chain links TRBV4-2 to TRBJ2-1, with no clear D. Trimming shortened V by 0 bases and J by 6 bases, and 6 bases separated the two germline ends. This CDR3 contains 13 residues. The germline CDR1 and CDR2 sequences are LGHNA and YNFKEQ. In DNA, the CDR3 is TGTGCCAGCAGCCAAGATCACCTCAATGAGCAGTTCTTC. It specifies CASSQDHLNEQFF.

This sequence joins TRBV30 and TRBJ2-7; D uncertain. Trimming cost V 0 bases and J 3 bases, with 9 bases left between them. The CDR3 has 13 amino acids. Germline CDR1 reads GTSNPN; CDR2 reads SVGIG (reference sequence). This chain's CDR3 is CAWSVQILYEQYF. CDR3 coding DNA: TGTGCCTGGAGTGTACAGATTCTCTACGAGCAGTACTTC.

The chain links TRBV24-1 to TRBJ2-5; weak D call: TRBD2 (6 bases). V was trimmed by 3 bases and J by 5 bases, leaving 9 bases between them. The CDR3 extends over 13 amino acids. Germline CDR1 reads KGHDR; CDR2 reads SFDVKD. The CDR3 sequence: CATSDPGGETQYF. CDR3 DNA sequence: TGTGCCACCAGTGATCCCGGAGGGGAGACCCAGTACTTC.

The V and J genes are TRBV24-1 and TRBJ2-1, with a possible D match to TRBD1 (6 bases). With 5 bases removed from V and 8 bases from J, the gap between germline ends came to 18 bases. CDR1 KGHDR and CDR2 SFDVKD come from the germline V gene. The CDR3 is 15 amino acids. Written as DNA, the CDR3 is TGTGCCACCAGTGTCCCCGGACAGAGGGGCGATGAGCAGTTCTTC. This sequence encodes CATSVPGQRGDEQFF.

The CDR3 spells CASSADRISPDYTF. In nucleotides, the CDR3 is TGTGCCAGCAGTGCCGACAGGATATCGCCCGACTACACCTTC. The rearrangement joins TRBV6-4 to TRBJ1-2, with D possibly being TRBD1 (6 bases). Trimming took 4 bases from V and 10 from J, leaving 19 bases between them. The CDR3 totals 14 residues. Per the germline V gene, CDR1 is MRHNA and CDR2 is SNTAGT.

The CDR3 is CSAREGTGAEKLFF. The CDR3 coding sequence is TGCAGTGCTAGAGAAGGGACAGGGGCGGAAAAACTGTTTTTT. This sequence joins TRBV20-1 and TRBJ1-4, with TRBD1 identical over 10 bases. CDR3 size: 14 residues. With V trimmed by 0 bases and J by 8 bases, 3 bases remained unmatched. Germline V CDR1 and CDR2: DFQATT, SNEGSKA (reference sequence).

V gene TRBV29-1 combines with J gene TRBJ2-5; D not resolved. This CDR3 contains 13 residues. Trimming left V 7 bases short and J 5 bases short, with 17 bases between. Germline lookup yields CDR1 SQVTM and CDR2 ANQGSEA. CDR3 sequence: CSASGNIGETQYF. The CDR3 nucleotides are TGCAGCGCCTCTGGGAACATAGGGGAGACCCAGTACTTC.

This clonotype was counted between two and nine times. The chain uses TRBV30 and TRBJ2-1; no clear D gene. Germline V gene sequence: CDR1 GTSNPN, CDR2 SVGIG (reference sequence). The CDR3 is 11 residues long. V dropped 0 bases and J dropped 8 bases, with 5 bases sitting between them. The CDR3 reads CAWSVVDEQFF. CDR3 bases: TGTGCCTGGAGTGTCGTCGATGAGCAGTTCTTC.